This record looks at one T cell receptor beta chain sequence and its context. Its antigen is as yet unknown. Sequencing targeted TCR beta in blood CD8+ and CD4+ T cells. Relapsing-remitting disease, either stable or active, was present in the multiple sclerosis controls, who were treatment-naive patients. The data are from a study of CD8 T cells in Susac syndrome. Findings of the study overall: As the study acknowledged, the number of individuals in its TCR sequencing and HLA analysis was relatively small.

The RNA, 0.5 to 1 ug, was put through reverse transcription using random hexamers. MiXCR, run by TCRdb on the immunoSEQ multiplex PCR reads, gives a single entry per CDR3 protein. The sample has approximately 180,000 distinct CDR3 sequences, about 94% seen once. Germline lookup yields CDR1 SGHNT and CDR2 YYREEE (reference sequence). CDR3 size: 14 residues. Trimming cost V 3 bases and J 4 bases, with 13 bases left between them. Specimen: CD4+ T cells from PBMCs. V gene TRBV5-4 combines with J gene TRBJ1-1; D possibly corresponds to TRBD1 (5 bases). The sequence derives from a human donor with multiple sclerosis. CDR3 amino acids: CASSYSWGSTEAFF. The CDR3 coding sequence is TGTGCCAGCAGCTACTCGTGGGGGAGCACTGAAGCTTTCTTT.